Listed below are T cell receptor beta chains from one sample, sequenced in a study of glioma-infiltrating T cells after dendritic cell vaccination. Sequenced by immunoSEQ multiplex PCR; TCRdb stores in-frame clones only, minus some. The table shows more than 75,000 clones, with 83% occurring only once. This sample comprised blood, obtained after dendritic cell vaccination. These receptors were collected from a human donor with glioblastoma. The CDR3 runs from the conserved cysteine through the conserved F or W. The D gene is left open where the match is weak. Some rows have no size entry. The others give once, few or many, or a class for an expanded clone.

clone size	J gene	V gene	D gene	CDR3 DNA	CDR3 protein
once	TRBJ2-2	TRBV5-8	TRBD1	TGTGCCAGCAGCCGGGGACAGGTTGCCGGGGAGCTGTTTTTT	CASSRGQVAGELFF
NA	TRBJ2-5	TRBV5-6	NA	TGTGCCAGCAGCTTGTATGGGTCAGGGGCCCAAGAGACCCAGTACTTC	CASSLYGSGAQETQYF
NA	TRBJ2-3	TRBV18	NA	TGTGCCAGCTCACCACCGACAGTTCGGAATACGCAGTATTTT	CASSPPTVRNTQYF
few	TRBJ2-5	TRBV5-6	NA	TGTGCCAGCAGCTTGGGCAGGGGTAATGGGGAGACCCAGTACTTC	CASSLGRGNGETQYF
NA	TRBJ1-3	TRBV2	TRBD1	TGTGCCAGCAGTGATGAACAGGGGGCTGGAAACACCATATATTTT	CASSDEQGAGNTIYF
once	TRBJ2-5	TRBV5-5	NA	TGTGCCAGCAGCTTGGAAGGCGTGCCCAGGGAGACCCAGTACTTC	CASSLEGVPRETQYF
NA	TRBJ1-1	TRBV4-2	NA	TGTGCCAGCAGCCAAGAGTATGAAGCTTTCTTT	CASSQEYEAFF
NA	TRBJ1-1	TRBV27	NA	TGTGCCAGCAGTTCGAGGGAGGGTCCCACTGAAGCTTTCTTT	CASSSREGPTEAFF
once	TRBJ2-2	TRBV5-4	TRBD1	TGTGCCAGCAGCTTTCCGGGACAGCGATCCGGGGAGCTGTTTTTT	CASSFPGQRSGELFF
NA	TRBJ1-1	TRBV25-1	NA	TGTGCCAGCAGTGGCCGTCAGGGAGGGACTGAAGCTTTCTTT	CASSGRQGGTEAFF
NA	TRBJ2-3	TRBV9	TRBD2	TGTGCCAGCAGCCCAGAAGGTCGGGGAGCGGGGGGTGACACGCAGTATTTT	CASSPEGRGAGGDTQYF
NA	TRBJ1-2	TRBV11-2	TRBD1	TGTGCCAGCAGCTTAGGAACAGGGGAAGGTGGCTACACCTTC	CASSLGTGEGGYTF
NA	TRBJ2-2	TRBV27	TRBD1	TGTGCCAGCACCCCCCTGGGCCTGACAGGGGTGGCCGGGGAGCTGTTTTTT	CASTPLGLTGVAGELFF
NA	TRBJ1-1	TRBV18	TRBD1	TGTGCCAGCTCAACCGGACAGGGGAACACTGAAGCTTTCTTT	CASSTGQGNTEAFF
NA	TRBJ2-1	TRBV9	NA	TGTGCCAGCAGCGTAGCAGGACGGGGGTCCTCCTACAATGAGCAGTTCTTC	CASSVAGRGSSYNEQFF
NA	TRBJ2-3	TRBV5-1	TRBD1	TGCGCCAGCAGCTTGAGTGGGACAGGAATCGCAGATACGCAGTATTTT	CASSLSGTGIADTQYF
NA	TRBJ2-7	TRBV27	TRBD2	TGTGCCAGCAGTTTTCCAAGCCCCACGGGGGGGTACGAGCAGTACTTC	CASSFPSPTGGYEQYF
NA	TRBJ2-2	TRBV6-5	TRBD1	TGTGCCAGCAGTTTTTCGGGACAGGCCTTACCCGGGGAGCTGTTTTTT	CASSFSGQALPGELFF